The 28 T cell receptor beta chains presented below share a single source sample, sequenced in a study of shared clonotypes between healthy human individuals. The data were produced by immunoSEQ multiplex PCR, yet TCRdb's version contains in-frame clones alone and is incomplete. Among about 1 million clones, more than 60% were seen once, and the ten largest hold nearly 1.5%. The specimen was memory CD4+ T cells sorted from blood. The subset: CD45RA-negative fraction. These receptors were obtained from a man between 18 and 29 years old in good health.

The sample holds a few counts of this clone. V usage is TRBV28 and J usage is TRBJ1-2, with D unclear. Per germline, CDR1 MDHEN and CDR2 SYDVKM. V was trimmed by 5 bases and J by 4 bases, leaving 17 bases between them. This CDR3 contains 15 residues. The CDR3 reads CASSPRDGAGYGYTF. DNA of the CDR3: TGTGCCAGCAGTCCTCGGGATGGAGCAGGCTATGGCTACACCTTC.

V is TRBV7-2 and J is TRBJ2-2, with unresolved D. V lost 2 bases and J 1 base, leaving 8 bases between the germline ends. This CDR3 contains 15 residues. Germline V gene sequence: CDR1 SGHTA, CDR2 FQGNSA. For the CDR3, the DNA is TGTGCCAGCAGCTTAAGGCAGGTGAACACCGGGGAGCTGTTTTTT. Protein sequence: CASSLRQVNTGELFF. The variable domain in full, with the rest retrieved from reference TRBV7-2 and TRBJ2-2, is GAGVSQSPSNKVTEKGKDVELRCDPISGHTALYWYRQSLGQGLEFLIYFQGNSAPDKSGLPSDRFSAERTGGSVSTLTIQRTQQEDSAVYLCASSLRQVNTGELFFGEGSRLTVL.

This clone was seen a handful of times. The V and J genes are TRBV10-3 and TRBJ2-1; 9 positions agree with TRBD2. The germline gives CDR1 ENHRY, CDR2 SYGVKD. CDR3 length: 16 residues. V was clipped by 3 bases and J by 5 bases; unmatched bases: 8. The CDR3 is CAISDGRLAGHNEQFF. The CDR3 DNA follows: TGTGCCATCAGTGACGGACGTCTAGCGGGACACAATGAGCAGTTCTTC.

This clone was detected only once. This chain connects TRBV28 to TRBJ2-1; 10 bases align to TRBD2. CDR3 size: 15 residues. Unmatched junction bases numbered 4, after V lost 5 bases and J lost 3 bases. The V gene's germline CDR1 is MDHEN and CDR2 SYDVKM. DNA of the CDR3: TGTGCCAGCAGTCCTAGCGGGGGAAACTACAATGAGCAGTTCTTC. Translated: CASSPSGGNYNEQFF.

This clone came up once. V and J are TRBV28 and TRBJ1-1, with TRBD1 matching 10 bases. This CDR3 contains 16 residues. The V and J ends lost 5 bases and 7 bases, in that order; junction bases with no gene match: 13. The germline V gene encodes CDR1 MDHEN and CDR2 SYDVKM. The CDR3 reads CASSPHSGTGAGEAFF. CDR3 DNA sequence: TGTGCCAGCAGTCCCCACTCGGGGACAGGGGCAGGTGAAGCTTTCTTT. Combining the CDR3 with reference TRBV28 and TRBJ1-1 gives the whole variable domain DVKVTQSSRYLVKRTGEKVFLECVQDMDHENMFWYRQDPGLGLRLIYFSYDVKMKEKGDIPEGYSVSREKKERFSLILESASTNQTSMYLCASSPHSGTGAGEAFFGQGTRLTVV.

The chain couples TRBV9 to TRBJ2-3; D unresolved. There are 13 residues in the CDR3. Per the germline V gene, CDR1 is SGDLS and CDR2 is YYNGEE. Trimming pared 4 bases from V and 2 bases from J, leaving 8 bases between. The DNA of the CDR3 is TGTGCCAGCAGCCCCAGGCTCACAGATACGCAGTATTTT. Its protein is CASSPRLTDTQYF.

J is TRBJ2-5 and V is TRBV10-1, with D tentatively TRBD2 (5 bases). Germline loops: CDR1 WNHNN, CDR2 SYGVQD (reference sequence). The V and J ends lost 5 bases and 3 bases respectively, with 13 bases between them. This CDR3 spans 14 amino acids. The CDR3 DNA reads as TGCGCCAGCAGTCCCGGATCGGGAAAAGAGACCCAGTACTTC. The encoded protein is CASSPGSGKETQYF.

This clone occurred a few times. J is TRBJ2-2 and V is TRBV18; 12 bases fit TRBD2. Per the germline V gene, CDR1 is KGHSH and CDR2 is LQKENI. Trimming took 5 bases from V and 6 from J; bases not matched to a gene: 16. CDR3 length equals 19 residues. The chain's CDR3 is CASSKTSGGASVDAGELFF. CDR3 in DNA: TGTGCCAGCTCAAAGACTAGCGGGGGAGCGTCGGTCGACGCCGGGGAGCTGTTTTTT.

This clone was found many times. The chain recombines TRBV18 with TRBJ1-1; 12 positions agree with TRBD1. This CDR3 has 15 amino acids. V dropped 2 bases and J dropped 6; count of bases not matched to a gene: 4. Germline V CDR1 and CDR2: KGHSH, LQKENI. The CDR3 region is CASSPVGQGAPEAFF. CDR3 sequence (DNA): TGTGCCAGCTCACCAGTGGGACAGGGGGCCCCTGAAGCTTTCTTT.

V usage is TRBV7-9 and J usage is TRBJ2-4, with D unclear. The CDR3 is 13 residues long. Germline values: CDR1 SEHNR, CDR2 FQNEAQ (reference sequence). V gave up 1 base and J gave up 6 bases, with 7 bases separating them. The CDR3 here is CASSLDLLNIQYF. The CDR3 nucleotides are TGTGCCAGCAGCTTAGATCTCTTAAACATTCAGTACTTC.

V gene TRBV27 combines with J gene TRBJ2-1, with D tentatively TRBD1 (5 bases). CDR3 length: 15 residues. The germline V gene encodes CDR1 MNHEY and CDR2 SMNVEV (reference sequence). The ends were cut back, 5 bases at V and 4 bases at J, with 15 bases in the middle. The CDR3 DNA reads TGTGCCAGCAGTCGGTGGCAGGGAAATTACAATGAGCAGTTCTTC. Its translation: CASSRWQGNYNEQFF.

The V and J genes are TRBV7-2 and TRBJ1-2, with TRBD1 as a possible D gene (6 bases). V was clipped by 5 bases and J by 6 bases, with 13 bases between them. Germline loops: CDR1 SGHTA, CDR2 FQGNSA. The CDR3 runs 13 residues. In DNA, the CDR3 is TGTGCCAGCAGCCCCGCCGGGGGCCATGGCTACACCTTC. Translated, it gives CASSPAGGHGYTF.

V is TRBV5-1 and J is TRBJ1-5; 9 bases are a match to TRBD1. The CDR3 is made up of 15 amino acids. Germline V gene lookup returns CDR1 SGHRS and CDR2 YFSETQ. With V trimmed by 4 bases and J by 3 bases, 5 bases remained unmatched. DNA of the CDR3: TGCGCCAGCAGCCTAGGGGACAGGGACAATCAGCCCCAGCATTTT. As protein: CASSLGDRDNQPQHF.

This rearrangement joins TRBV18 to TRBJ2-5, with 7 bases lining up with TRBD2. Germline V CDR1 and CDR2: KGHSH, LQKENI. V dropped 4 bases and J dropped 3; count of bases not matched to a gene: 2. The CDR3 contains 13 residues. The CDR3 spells CASSQRGKETQYF. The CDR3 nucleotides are TGTGCCAGCTCACAGCGGGGCAAAGAGACCCAGTACTTC. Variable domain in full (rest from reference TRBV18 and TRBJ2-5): NAGVMQNPRHLVRRRGQEARLRCSPMKGHSHVYWYRQLPEEGLKFMVYLQKENIIDESGMPKERFSAEFPKEGPSILRIQQVVRGDSAAYFCASSQRGKETQYFGPGTRLLVL.

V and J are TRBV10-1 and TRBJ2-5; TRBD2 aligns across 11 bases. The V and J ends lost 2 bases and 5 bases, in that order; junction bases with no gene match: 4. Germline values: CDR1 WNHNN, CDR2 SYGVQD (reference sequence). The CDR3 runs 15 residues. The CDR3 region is CASSEPSGRSETQYF. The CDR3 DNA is TGCGCCAGCAGTGAGCCTAGCGGGAGGAGTGAGACCCAGTACTTC.

CDR3: CATTRIGTDTQYF. CDR3 nucleotide sequence: TGTGCCACGACCAGAATAGGCACAGATACGCAGTATTTT. The V gene is TRBV10-3, the J gene TRBJ2-3; D gene uncertain. Germline CDR1 and CDR2: ENHRY and SYGVKD. The CDR3 length is 13 residues. V shed 10 bases and J shed 1 base, with 12 bases lying between them.

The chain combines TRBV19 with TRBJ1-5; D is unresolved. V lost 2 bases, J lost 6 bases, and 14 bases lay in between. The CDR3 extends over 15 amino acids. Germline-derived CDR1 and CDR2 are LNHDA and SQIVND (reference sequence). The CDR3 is CASSIIGEGSQPQHF. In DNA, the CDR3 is TGTGCCAGTAGTATAATTGGGGAAGGGTCTCAGCCCCAGCATTTT.

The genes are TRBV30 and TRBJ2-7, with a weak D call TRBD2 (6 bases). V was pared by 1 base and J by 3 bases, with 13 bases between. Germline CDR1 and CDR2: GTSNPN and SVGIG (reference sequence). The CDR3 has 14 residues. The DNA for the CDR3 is TGTGCCTGGAGTGGTCAAAGCGGGTTCTACGAGCAGTACTTC. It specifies CAWSGQSGFYEQYF.

CDR3 DNA sequence: TGTGCCAGCAAACCGGGACAGGGGCATCAGCCCCAGCATTTT. As protein: CASKPGQGHQPQHF. The genes are TRBV28 and TRBJ1-5; the match to TRBD1 covers 10 bases. The CDR3 is 14 residues long. V shed 7 bases, J shed 5 bases, and the junction held 5 bases outside the gene matches. Germline CDR1 and CDR2: MDHEN and SYDVKM.

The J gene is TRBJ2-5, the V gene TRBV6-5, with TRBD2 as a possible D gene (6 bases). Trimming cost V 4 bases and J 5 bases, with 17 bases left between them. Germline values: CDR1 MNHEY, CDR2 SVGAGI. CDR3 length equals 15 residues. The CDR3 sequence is CASSSALTRRETQYF. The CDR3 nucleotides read TGTGCCAGCAGTTCCGCTTTGACTAGACGGGAGACCCAGTACTTC.

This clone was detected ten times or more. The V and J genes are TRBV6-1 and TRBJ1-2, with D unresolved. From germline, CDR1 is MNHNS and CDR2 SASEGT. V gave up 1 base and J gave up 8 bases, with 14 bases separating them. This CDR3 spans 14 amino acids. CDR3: CASSEDVRSRGYTF. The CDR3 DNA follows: TGTGCCAGCAGTGAAGACGTCCGTTCGAGGGGCTACACCTTC.

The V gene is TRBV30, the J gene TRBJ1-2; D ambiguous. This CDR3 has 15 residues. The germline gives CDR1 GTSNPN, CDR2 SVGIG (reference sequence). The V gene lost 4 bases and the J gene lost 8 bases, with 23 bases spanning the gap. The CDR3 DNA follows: TGTGCCTGGACGGTCGACACCGGATTATTCGGCGGCTACACCTTC. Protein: CAWTVDTGLFGGYTF.

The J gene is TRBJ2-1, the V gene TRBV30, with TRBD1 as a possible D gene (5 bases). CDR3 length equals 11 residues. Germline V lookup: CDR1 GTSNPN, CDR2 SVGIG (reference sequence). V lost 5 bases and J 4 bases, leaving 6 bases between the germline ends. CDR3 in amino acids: CAWAGYNEQFF. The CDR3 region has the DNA TGTGCCTGGGCAGGGTACAATGAGCAGTTCTTC.

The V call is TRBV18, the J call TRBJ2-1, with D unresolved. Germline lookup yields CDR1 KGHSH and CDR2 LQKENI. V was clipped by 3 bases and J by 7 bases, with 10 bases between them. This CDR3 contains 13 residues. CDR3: CASSPQVWNEQFF. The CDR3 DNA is TGTGCCAGCTCACCGCAGGTTTGGAATGAGCAGTTCTTC.

Here the CDR3 reads CASSVDIRGVRGYTF. The CDR3, as DNA: TGTGCCAGCAGCGTAGACATTCGGGGGGTGCGTGGCTACACCTTC. The V gene is TRBV9, the J gene TRBJ1-2, with a possible D match to TRBD1 (5 bases). This CDR3 contains 15 residues. Between the trimmed V and J ends, which lost 0 bases and 7 bases, there was a span of 16 bases. Germline V gene sequence: CDR1 SGDLS, CDR2 YYNGEE.

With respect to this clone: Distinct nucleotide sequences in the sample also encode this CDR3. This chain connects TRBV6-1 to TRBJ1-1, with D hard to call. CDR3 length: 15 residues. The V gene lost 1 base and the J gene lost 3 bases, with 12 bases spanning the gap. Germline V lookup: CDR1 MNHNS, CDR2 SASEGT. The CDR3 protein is CASSEEGRGYTEAFF. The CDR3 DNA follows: TGTGCCAGCAGTGAAGAAGGCAGAGGGTACACTGAAGCTTTCTTT.

The chain's CDR3 is CAISVDQSTGELFF. In nucleotides, the CDR3 is TGTGCCATCAGTGTAGACCAATCCACCGGGGAGCTGTTTTTT. The rearrangement uses TRBV10-3 and TRBJ2-2; D unresolved. Looked up from germline, CDR1 is ENHRY and CDR2 is SYGVKD. The germline V and J ends were trimmed by 4 bases and 4 bases, with 10 bases remaining between them. The CDR3 extends over 14 amino acids.

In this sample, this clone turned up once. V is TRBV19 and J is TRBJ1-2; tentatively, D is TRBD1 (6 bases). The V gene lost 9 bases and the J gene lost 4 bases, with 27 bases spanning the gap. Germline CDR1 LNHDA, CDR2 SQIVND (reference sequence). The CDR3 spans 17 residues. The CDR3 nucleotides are TGTGCCAGCCACACCGGGACATTAGGAAGGCCAGGCTATGGCTACACCTTC. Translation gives CASHTGTLGRPGYGYTF.